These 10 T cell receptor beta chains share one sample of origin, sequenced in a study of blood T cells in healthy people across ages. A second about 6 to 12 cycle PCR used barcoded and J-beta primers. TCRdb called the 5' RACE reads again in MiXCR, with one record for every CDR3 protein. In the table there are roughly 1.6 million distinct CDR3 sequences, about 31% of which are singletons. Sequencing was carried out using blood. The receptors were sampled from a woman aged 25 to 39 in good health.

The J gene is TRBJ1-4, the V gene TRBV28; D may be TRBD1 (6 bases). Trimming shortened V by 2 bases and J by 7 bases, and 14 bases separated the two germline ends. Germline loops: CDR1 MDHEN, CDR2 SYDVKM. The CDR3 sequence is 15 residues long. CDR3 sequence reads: CASSLGGSGREKLFF. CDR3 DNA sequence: TGTGCCAGCAGTTTAGGGGGCAGCGGTCGTGAAAAACTGTTTTTT.

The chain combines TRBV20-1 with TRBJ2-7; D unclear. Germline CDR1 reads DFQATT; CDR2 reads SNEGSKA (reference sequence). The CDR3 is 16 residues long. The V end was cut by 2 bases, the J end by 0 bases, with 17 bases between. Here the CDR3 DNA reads TGCAGTGCTAGACCCCCGGCGACGTACCACTCCTACGAGCAGTACTTC. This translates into CSARPPATYHSYEQYF.

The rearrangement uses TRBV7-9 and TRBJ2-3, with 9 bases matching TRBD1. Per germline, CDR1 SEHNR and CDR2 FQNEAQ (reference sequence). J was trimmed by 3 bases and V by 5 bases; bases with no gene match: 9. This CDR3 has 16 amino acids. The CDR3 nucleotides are TGTGCCAGCAGCCTAACAGGGGGCGCGTCGACAGATACGCAGTATTTT. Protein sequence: CASSLTGGASTDTQYF.

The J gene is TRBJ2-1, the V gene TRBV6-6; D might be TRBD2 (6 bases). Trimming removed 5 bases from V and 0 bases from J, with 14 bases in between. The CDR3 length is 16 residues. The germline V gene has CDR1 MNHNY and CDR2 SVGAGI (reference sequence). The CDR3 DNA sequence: TGTGCCAGCAGTCCCTCGGACTACCGCTCCTACAATGAGCAGTTCTTC. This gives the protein CASSPSDYRSYNEQFF.

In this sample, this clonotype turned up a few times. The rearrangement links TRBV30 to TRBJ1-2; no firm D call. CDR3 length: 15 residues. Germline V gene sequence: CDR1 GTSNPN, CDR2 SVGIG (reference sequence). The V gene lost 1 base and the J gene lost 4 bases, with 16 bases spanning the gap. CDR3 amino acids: CAWSGGNGRFYGYTF. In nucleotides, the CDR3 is TGTGCCTGGAGTGGGGGAAACGGGAGATTCTATGGCTACACCTTC.

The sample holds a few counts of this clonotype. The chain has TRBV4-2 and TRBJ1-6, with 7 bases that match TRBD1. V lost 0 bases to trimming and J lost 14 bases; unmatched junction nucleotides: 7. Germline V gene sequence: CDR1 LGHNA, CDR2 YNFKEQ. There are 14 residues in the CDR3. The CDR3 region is CASSQDRGVGTLHF. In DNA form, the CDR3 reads TGTGCCAGCAGCCAAGACAGGGGGGTTGGAACCCTCCACTTT.

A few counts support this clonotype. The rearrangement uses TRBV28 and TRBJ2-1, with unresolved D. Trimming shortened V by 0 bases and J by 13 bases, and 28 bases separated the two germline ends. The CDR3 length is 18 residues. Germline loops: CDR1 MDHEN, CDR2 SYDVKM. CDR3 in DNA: TGTGCCAGCAGTTTATGGGCCCTGCTTGACCCTCGGGCAGAGACCCAGTTCTTC. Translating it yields CASSLWALLDPRAETQFF.

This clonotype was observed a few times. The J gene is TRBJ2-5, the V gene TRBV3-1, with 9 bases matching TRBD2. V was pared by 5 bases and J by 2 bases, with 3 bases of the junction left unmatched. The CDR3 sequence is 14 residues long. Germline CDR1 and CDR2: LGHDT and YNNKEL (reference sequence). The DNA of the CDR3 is TGTGCCAGCAGCTTTGCGGGGGGGCAAGAGACCCAGTACTTC. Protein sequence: CASSFAGGQETQYF.

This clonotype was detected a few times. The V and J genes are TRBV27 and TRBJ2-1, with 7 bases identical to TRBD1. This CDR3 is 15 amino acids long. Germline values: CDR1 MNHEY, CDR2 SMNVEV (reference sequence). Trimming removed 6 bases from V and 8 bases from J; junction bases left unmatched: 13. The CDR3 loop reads CASSTYRGSGDEQFF. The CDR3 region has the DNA TGTGCCAGCAGCACATACAGGGGAAGTGGGGATGAGCAGTTCTTC.

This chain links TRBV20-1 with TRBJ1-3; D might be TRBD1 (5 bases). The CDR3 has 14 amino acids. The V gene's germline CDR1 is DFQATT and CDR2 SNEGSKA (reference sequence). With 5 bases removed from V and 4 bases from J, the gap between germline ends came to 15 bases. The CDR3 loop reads CSAGTGLVGNTIYF. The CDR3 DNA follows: TGCAGTGCTGGGACCGGGCTCGTGGGAAACACCATATATTTT.